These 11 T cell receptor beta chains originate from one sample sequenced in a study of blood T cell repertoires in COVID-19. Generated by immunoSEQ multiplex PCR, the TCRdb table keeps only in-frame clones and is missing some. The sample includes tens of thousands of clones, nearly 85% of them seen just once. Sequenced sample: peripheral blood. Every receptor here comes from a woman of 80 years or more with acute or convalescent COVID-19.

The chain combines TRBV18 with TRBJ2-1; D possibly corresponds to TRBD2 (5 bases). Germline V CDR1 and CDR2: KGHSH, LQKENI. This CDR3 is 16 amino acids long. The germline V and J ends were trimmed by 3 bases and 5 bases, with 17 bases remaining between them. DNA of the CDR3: TGTGCCAGCTCACCTACAGCGGCTAGTATTAACAATGAGCAGTTCTTC. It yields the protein CASSPTAASINNEQFF.

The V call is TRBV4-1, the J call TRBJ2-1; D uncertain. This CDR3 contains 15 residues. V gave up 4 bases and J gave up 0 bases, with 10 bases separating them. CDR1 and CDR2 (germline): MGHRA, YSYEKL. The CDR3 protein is CASSPTKDSYNEQFF. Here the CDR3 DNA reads TGCGCCAGCAGCCCTACTAAAGACTCCTACAATGAGCAGTTCTTC.

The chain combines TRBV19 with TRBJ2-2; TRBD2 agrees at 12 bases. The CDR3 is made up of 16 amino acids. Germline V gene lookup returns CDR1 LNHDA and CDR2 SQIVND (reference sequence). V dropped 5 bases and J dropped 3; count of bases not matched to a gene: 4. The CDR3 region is CASSPRLAGDTGELFF. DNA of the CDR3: TGTGCCAGTAGTCCCCGACTAGCGGGAGACACCGGGGAGCTGTTTTTT.

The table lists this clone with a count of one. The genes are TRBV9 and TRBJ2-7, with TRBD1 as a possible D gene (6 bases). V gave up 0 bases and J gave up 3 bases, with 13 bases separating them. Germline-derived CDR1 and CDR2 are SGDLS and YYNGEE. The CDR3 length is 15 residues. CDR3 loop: CASSVGHTGNYEQYF. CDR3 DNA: TGTGCCAGCAGCGTAGGCCATACAGGGAACTACGAGCAGTACTTC.

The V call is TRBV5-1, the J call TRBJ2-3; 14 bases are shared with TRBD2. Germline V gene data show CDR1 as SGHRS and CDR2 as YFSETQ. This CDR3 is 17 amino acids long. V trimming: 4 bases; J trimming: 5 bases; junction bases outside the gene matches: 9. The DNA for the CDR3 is TGCGCCAGCAGCCCTGGGGGACTAGCGGGAGCCGGAGATACGCAGTATTTT. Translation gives CASSPGGLAGAGDTQYF. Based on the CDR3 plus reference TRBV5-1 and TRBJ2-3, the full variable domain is KAGVTQTPRYLIKTRGQQVTLSCSPISGHRSVSWYQQTPGQGLQFLFEYFSETQRNKGNFPGRFSGRQFSNSRSEMNVSTLELGDSALYLCASSPGGLAGAGDTQYFGPGTRLTVL.

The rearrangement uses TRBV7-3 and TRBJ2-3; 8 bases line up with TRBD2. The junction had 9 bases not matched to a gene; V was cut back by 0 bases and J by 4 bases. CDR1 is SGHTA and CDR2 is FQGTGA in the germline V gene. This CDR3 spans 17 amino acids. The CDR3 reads CASSLTVAGTFADTQYF. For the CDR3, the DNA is TGTGCCAGCAGCTTAACCGTAGCGGGGACATTCGCAGATACGCAGTATTTT.

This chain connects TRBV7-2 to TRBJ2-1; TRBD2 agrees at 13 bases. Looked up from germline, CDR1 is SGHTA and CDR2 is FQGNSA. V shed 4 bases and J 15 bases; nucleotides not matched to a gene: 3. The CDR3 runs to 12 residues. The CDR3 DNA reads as TGTGCCAGCAGCTCGGGACTAGCGGGACGGTTCTTC. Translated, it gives CASSSGLAGRFF.

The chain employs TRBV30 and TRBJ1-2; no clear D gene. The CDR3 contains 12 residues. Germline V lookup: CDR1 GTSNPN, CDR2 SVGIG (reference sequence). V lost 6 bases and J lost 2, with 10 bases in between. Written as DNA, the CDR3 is TGTGCCTGTTCCAGTTCGAACTATGGCTACACCTTC. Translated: CACSSSNYGYTF.

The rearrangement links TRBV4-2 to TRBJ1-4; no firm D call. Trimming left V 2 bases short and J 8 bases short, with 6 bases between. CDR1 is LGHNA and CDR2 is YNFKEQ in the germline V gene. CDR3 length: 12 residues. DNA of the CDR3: TGTGCCAGCAGCCAACACAAAGAAAAACTGTTTTTT. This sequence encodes CASSQHKEKLFF.

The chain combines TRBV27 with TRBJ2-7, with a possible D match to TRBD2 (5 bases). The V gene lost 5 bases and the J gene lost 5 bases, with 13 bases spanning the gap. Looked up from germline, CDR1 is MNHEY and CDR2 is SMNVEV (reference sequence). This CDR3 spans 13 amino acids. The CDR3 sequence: CASSRRDINEQYF. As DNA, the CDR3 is TGTGCCAGCAGTCGACGGGATATCAACGAGCAGTACTTC.

CDR3: CASNGGLSSGANVLTF. The CDR3 region has the DNA TGTGCCAGCAACGGGGGGCTGAGCTCTGGGGCCAACGTCCTGACTTTC. This chain uses TRBV7-9 with TRBJ2-6; a possible D gene is TRBD2 (7 bases). V dropped 7 bases and J dropped 0 bases, with 13 bases sitting between them. This CDR3 contains 16 residues. Germline loops: CDR1 SEHNR, CDR2 FQNEAQ (reference sequence).